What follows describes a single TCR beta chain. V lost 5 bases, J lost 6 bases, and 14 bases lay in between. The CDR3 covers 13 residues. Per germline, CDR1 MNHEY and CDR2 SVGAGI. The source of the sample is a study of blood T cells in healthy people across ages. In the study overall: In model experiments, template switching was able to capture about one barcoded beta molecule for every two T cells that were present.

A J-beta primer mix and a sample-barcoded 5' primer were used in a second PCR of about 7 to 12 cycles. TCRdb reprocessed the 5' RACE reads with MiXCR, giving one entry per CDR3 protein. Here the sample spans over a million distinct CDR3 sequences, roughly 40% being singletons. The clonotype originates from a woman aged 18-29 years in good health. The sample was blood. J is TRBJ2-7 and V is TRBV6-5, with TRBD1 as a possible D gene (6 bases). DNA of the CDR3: TGTGCCAGCAGTGACCCGGGACAAAGCGAGCAGTACTTC. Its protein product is CASSDPGQSEQYF.